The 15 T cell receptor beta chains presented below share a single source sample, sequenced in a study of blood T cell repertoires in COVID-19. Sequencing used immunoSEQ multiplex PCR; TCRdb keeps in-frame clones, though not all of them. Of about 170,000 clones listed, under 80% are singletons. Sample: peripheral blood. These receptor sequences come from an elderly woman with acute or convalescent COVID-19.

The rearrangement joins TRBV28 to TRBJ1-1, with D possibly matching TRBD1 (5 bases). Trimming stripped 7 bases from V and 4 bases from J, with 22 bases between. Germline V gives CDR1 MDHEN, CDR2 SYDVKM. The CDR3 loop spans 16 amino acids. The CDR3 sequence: CASIPPLGQFATEAFF. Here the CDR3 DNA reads TGTGCCAGCATTCCACCCTTGGGGCAATTTGCCACTGAAGCTTTCTTT. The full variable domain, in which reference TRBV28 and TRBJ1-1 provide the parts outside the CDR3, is DVKVTQSSRYLVKRTGEKVFLECVQDMDHENMFWYRQDPGLGLRLIYFSYDVKMKEKGDIPEGYSVSREKKERFSLILESASTNQTSMYLCASIPPLGQFATEAFFGQGTRLTVV.

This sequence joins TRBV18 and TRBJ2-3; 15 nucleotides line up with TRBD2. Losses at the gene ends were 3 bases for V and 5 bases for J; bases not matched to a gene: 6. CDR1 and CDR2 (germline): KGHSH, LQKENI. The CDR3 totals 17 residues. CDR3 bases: TGTGCCAGCTCACCTTCCGGACTAGCGGGAGGGCGAGATACGCAGTATTTT. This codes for CASSPSGLAGGRDTQYF. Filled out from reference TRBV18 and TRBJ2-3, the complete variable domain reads NAGVMQNPRHLVRRRGQEARLRCSPMKGHSHVYWYRQLPEEGLKFMVYLQKENIIDESGMPKERFSAEFPKEGPSILRIQQVVRGDSAAYFCASSPSGLAGGRDTQYFGPGTRLTVL.

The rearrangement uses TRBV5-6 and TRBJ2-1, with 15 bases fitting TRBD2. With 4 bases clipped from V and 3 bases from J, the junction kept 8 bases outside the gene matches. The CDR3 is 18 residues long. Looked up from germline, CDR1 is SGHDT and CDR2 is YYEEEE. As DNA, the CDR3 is TGTGCCAGCAGCCCCGGACTAGCGGGAGGGTTAGTCTACAATGAGCAGTTCTTC. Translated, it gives CASSPGLAGGLVYNEQFF.

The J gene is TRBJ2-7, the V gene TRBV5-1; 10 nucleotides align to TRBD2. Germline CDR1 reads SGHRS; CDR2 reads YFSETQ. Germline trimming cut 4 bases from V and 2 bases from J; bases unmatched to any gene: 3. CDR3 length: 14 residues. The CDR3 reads CASSRTSGTYEQYF. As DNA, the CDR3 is TGCGCCAGCAGCAGGACTAGCGGAACCTACGAGCAGTACTTC. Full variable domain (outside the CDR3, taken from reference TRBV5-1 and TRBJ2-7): KAGVTQTPRYLIKTRGQQVTLSCSPISGHRSVSWYQQTPGQGLQFLFEYFSETQRNKGNFPGRFSGRQFSNSRSEMNVSTLELGDSALYLCASSRTSGTYEQYFGPGTRLTVT.

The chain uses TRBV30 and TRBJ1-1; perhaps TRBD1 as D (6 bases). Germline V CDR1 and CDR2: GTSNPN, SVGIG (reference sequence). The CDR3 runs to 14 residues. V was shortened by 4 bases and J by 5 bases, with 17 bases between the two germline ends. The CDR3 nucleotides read TGTGCCTGGAAAAAAGGGGGGGCTCGGACTGAAGCTTTCTTT. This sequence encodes CAWKKGGARTEAFF.

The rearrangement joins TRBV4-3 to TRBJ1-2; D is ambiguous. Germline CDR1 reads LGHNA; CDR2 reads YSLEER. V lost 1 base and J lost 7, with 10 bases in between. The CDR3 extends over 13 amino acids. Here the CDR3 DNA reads TGCGCCAGCAGCCAAGTCGGAGAGACTGGCTACACCTTC. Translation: CASSQVGETGYTF.

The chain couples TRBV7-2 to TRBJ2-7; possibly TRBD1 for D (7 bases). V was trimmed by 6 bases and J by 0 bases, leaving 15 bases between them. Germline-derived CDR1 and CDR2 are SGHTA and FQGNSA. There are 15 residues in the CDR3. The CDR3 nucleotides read TGTGCCAGCAGGGGCGGGACAGCCAGCTCCTACGAGCAGTACTTC. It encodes CASRGGTASSYEQYF.

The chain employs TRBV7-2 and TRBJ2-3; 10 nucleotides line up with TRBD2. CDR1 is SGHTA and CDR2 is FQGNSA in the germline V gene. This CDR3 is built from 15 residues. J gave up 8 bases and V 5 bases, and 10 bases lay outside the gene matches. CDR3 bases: TGTGCCAGCAGCCCTAGCGGGGGAGGGTCAGGTACGCAGTATTTT. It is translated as CASSPSGGGSGTQYF. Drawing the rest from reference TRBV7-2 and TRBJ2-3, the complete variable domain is GAGVSQSPSNKVTEKGKDVELRCDPISGHTALYWYRQSLGQGLEFLIYFQGNSAPDKSGLPSDRFSAERTGGSVSTLTIQRTQQEDSAVYLCASSPSGGGSGTQYFGPGTRLTVL.

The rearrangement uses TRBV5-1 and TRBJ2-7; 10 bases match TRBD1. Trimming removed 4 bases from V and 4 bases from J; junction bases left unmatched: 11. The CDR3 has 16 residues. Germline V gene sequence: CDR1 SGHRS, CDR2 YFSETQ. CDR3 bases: TGCGCCAGCAGCCTGGGGGTCGGGACAGGGGAGTACGAGCAGTACTTC. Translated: CASSLGVGTGEYEQYF.

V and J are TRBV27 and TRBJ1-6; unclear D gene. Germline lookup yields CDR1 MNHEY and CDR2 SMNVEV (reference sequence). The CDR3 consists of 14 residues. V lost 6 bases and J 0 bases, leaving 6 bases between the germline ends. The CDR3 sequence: CASRAGSYNSPLHF. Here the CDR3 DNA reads TGTGCCAGCAGAGCAGGCTCCTATAATTCACCCCTCCACTTT.

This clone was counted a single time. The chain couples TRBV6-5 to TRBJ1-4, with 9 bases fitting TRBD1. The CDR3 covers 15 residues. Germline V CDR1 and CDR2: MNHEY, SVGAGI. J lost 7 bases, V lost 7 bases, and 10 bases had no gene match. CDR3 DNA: TGTGCCAGCACTCCCCCCGACAGGGGGAGTGAAAAACTGTTTTTT. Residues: CASTPPDRGSEKLFF.

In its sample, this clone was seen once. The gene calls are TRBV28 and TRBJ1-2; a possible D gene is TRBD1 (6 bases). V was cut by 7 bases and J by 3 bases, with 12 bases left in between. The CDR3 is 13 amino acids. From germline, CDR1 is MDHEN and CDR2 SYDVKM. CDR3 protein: CASTYTGHYGYTF. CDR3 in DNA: TGTGCCAGCACCTATACAGGGCACTATGGCTACACCTTC.

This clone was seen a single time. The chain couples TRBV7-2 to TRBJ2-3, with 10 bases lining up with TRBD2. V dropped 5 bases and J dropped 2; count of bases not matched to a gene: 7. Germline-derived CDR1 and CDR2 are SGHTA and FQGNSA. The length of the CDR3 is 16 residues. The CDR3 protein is CASSPRLAGHTDTQYF. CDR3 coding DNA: TGTGCCAGCAGCCCCAGACTAGCGGGCCACACAGATACGCAGTATTTT.

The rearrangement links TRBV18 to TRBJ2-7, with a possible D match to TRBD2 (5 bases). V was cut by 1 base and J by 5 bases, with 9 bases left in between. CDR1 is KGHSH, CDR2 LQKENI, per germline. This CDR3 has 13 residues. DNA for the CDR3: TGTGCCAGCTCACCACAAACTAGTGACGAGCAGTACTTC. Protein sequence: CASSPQTSDEQYF.

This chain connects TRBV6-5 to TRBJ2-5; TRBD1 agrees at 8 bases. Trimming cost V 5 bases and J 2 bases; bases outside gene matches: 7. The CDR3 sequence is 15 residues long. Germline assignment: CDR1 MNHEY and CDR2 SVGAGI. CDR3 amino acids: CASSPFTGGQETQYF. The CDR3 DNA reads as TGTGCCAGCAGTCCTTTCACAGGGGGACAAGAGACCCAGTACTTC.